One and the same sample provided the 16 T cell receptor beta chains below, sequenced in a study of shared clonotypes between healthy human individuals. The repertoire was sequenced with immunoSEQ multiplex PCR; TCRdb's copy has only in-frame clones and lacks some. The data contain around 1,900,000 clones, 93% of them singletons. Terminally differentiated effector memory CD45RA+ cells were left out of the naive CD8 fraction, which was CD45RO-negative and positively selected for CCR7. What was sequenced was naive CD8+ T cells from PBMCs. The receptor source for this set is a man between 18 and 35 years old in good health. Some clones in this sample may be carry-over from other donors' samples.

V gene TRBV11-2 combines with J gene TRBJ2-3; D possibly uses TRBD1 or TRBD2 (6 bases each). CDR3 size: 15 residues. Germline values: CDR1 SGHAT, CDR2 FQNNGV. The V end was cut by 1 base, the J end by 2 bases, with 10 bases between. The CDR3 spells CASSLVGGHTDTQYF. The CDR3 region has the DNA TGTGCCAGCAGCTTAGTTGGGGGGCACACAGATACGCAGTATTTT.

This sequence joins TRBV4-1 and TRBJ2-3; tentatively, D is TRBD1 or TRBD2 (5 bases each). Germline V CDR1 and CDR2: MGHRA, YSYEKL. Trimming took 4 bases from V and 6 from J, leaving 17 bases between them. The CDR3 length is 15 residues. The CDR3 DNA is TGCGCCAGCAGCCCAAGGGACCGCGGTGGTGATACGCAGTATTTT. It translates to CASSPRDRGGDTQYF.

The chain carries TRBV27 and TRBJ2-7, with 8 bases identical to TRBD1. Germline V gives CDR1 MNHEY, CDR2 SMNVEV (reference sequence). The trim removed 4 bases at V and 0 bases at J, leaving 5 bases unmatched. The CDR3 totals 15 residues. The CDR3 loop reads CASSSTGVYSYEQYF. In DNA, the CDR3 is TGTGCCAGCAGTTCGACAGGGGTCTACTCCTACGAGCAGTACTTC.

Of note for this clone: At the DNA level, this CDR3 is encoded by other sequences in the same sample as well. The genes are TRBV11-2 and TRBJ2-5; tentatively, D is TRBD2 (6 bases). The CDR3 sequence is 12 residues long. Trimming removed 3 bases at V and 5 bases at J, with 7 bases between. Germline assignment: CDR1 SGHAT and CDR2 FQNNGV. The CDR3 protein is CASSFGGETQYF. The CDR3 region has the DNA TGTGCCAGCAGCTTTGGGGGGGAGACCCAGTACTTC.

The rearrangement joins TRBV7-9 to TRBJ2-1; 11 bases are a match to TRBD2. Germline CDR1 is SEHNR and CDR2 is FQNEAQ (reference sequence). The CDR3 has 15 residues. V was pared by 3 bases and J by 5 bases, with 3 bases of the junction left unmatched. The CDR3 coding sequence is TGTGCCAGCAGCTTTAGCGGGGGGGAACACAATGAGCAGTTCTTC. It is translated as CASSFSGGEHNEQFF.

On this clone: At the DNA level, this CDR3 is encoded by other sequences in the same sample as well. The V gene is TRBV28, the J gene TRBJ2-7; 10 nucleotides agree with TRBD2. Germline V gene lookup returns CDR1 MDHEN and CDR2 SYDVKM. The ends lost 2 bases at V and 5 bases at J; junction bases unmatched: 3. This CDR3 region has 14 residues. The CDR3 coding sequence is TGTGCCAGCAGTTTAGGGCTAGCGGGGGACGAGCAGTACTTC. Translated: CASSLGLAGDEQYF.

The chain carries TRBV5-1 and TRBJ2-7; 7 positions match TRBD2. CDR3 length: 13 residues. The germline CDR1 and CDR2 sequences are SGHRS and YFSETQ. The V gene end was trimmed by 4 bases and the J gene end by 6 bases; junction bases not matched to a gene: 7. The CDR3 loop reads CASSERGFGEQYF. The CDR3 DNA reads TGCGCCAGCAGCGAGCGGGGATTCGGCGAGCAGTACTTC.

The J gene is TRBJ1-2, the V gene TRBV30; TRBD1 matches 9 bases. Germline V CDR1 and CDR2: GTSNPN, SVGIG (reference sequence). This CDR3 has 14 residues. With 5 bases clipped from V and 6 bases from J, the junction kept 10 bases outside the gene matches. In DNA form, the CDR3 reads TGTGCCTGGTCAGTAGGGACAGGGCGTCATGGCTACACCTTC. Its translation is CAWSVGTGRHGYTF.

This chain joins TRBV27 and TRBJ1-1, with 7 bases matching TRBD1. Germline CDR1 and CDR2: MNHEY and SMNVEV (reference sequence). The CDR3 extends over 13 amino acids. J gave up 10 bases and V 5 bases, and 10 bases lay outside the gene matches. DNA of the CDR3: TGTGCCAGCAGTGCCCCGGGGGACAGCCGAGCTTTCTTT. Protein product: CASSAPGDSRAFF.

This chain joins TRBV9 and TRBJ2-7; tentatively, D is TRBD2 (5 bases). In germline, CDR1 is SGDLS, CDR2 YYNGEE. This CDR3 region has 14 residues. V lost 4 bases and J 0 bases, leaving 11 bases between the germline ends. The CDR3 DNA reads as TGTGCCAGCAGCCGAGGGATTCCCTCCTACGAGCAGTACTTC. The encoded protein is CASSRGIPSYEQYF.

The chain carries TRBV14 and TRBJ2-1; D call uncertain. The CDR3 is 16 residues long. V shed 2 bases and J shed 0 bases, with 11 bases lying between them. Looked up from germline, CDR1 is SGHDN and CDR2 is FVKESK. The CDR3 sequence: CASSQRHLSSYNEQFF. As DNA, the CDR3 is TGTGCCAGCAGCCAACGACACCTTAGCTCCTACAATGAGCAGTTCTTC.

The chain recombines TRBV28 with TRBJ2-1; D unclear. V was cut by 5 bases and J by 6 bases, with 14 bases left in between. The germline gives CDR1 MDHEN, CDR2 SYDVKM. The CDR3 extends over 14 amino acids. CDR3 sequence (DNA): TGTGCCAGCAGTCCCCGGTCTAACCGCAATGAGCAGTTCTTC. This sequence encodes CASSPRSNRNEQFF.

V usage is TRBV7-2 and J usage is TRBJ2-2; D is unclear. The CDR3 extends over 15 amino acids. Deletions cut 1 base from V and 7 bases from J, with 13 bases between. The V gene's germline CDR1 is SGHTA and CDR2 FQGNSA. DNA of the CDR3: TGTGCCAGCAGCTTAGTGGTGGGGTTGGGCGGGGAGCTGTTTTTT. Its translation is CASSLVVGLGGELFF.

The chain carries TRBV12-5 and TRBJ1-5; no clear D gene. V was pared by 1 base and J by 4 bases, with 8 bases between. CDR3 size: 14 residues. CDR1 is LGHNT and CDR2 is FRNRAP in the germline V gene. CDR3 sequence: CASGLGGGNQPQHF. The CDR3 coding sequence is TGTGCTAGTGGTTTGGGAGGTGGAAATCAGCCCCAGCATTTT.

The V call is TRBV30, the J call TRBJ2-7, with a tentative D call TRBD1 (7 bases). The CDR3 length is 14 residues. Looked up from germline, CDR1 is GTSNPN and CDR2 is SVGIG (reference sequence). The V and J ends lost 0 bases and 7 bases respectively, with 16 bases between them. The CDR3 spells CAWSVRGRGEEQYF. In nucleotides, the CDR3 is TGTGCCTGGAGTGTACGAGGCAGGGGGGAAGAGCAGTACTTC.

V usage is TRBV6-1 and J usage is TRBJ2-5; D may be TRBD1 (5 bases). Trimming shortened V by 3 bases and J by 5 bases, and 10 bases separated the two germline ends. Germline CDR1 MNHNS, CDR2 SASEGT. The CDR3 covers 13 residues. CDR3 protein: CASSEWGTETQYF. DNA for the CDR3: TGTGCCAGCAGTGAGTGGGGCACGGAGACCCAGTACTTC.